One and the same sample provided the 21 T cell receptor beta chains below, sequenced in a study of cytomegalovirus exposure and HLA in healthy donors. Primers: 60 Vbeta forward and 13 Jbeta reverse. Sequencing was performed with immunoSEQ multiplex PCR; in TCRdb, only in-frame clones are kept and a portion is missing. In all, the sample yields about 54,000 clones. The sequenced material came from PBMCs. All receptors come from a woman in her thirties or forties in good health and CMV-seronegative.

V gene TRBV4-1 combines with J gene TRBJ1-5, with 7 bases matching TRBD1. With 0 bases clipped from V and 5 bases from J, the junction kept 7 bases outside the gene matches. This CDR3 comprises 16 residues. CDR1 is MGHRA and CDR2 is YSYEKL in the germline V gene. The CDR3 DNA is TGCGCCAGCAGCCAAGATTGGGGGACAGATGATCAGCCCCAGCATTTT. As protein: CASSQDWGTDDQPQHF.

The chain employs TRBV28 and TRBJ2-2; 7 bases agree with TRBD2. The V and J ends lost 7 bases and 6 bases, in that order; junction bases with no gene match: 8. The CDR3 length is 14 residues. Germline-derived CDR1 and CDR2 are MDHEN and SYDVKM. CDR3 sequence: CASTGTIVSGELFF. The CDR3 DNA reads as TGTGCCAGCACCGGGACTATAGTGTCCGGGGAGCTGTTTTTT.

This sequence joins TRBV5-1 and TRBJ2-2; 10 positions agree with TRBD2. CDR3 length: 13 amino acids. The V gene's germline CDR1 is SGHRS and CDR2 YFSETQ. V trimming: 7 bases; J trimming: 6 bases; junction bases outside the gene matches: 3. The CDR3, as DNA: TGCGCCAGCTTTGGACTAGCGGCCGGGGAGCTGTTTTTT. Protein product: CASFGLAAGELFF.

Written as DNA, the CDR3 is TGTGCCAGCTCTTATGGGACAGGAAACACTGAAGCTTTCTTT. It is translated as CASSYGTGNTEAFF. V is TRBV18 and J is TRBJ1-1; 8 nucleotides line up with TRBD1. CDR1 is KGHSH, CDR2 LQKENI, per germline. Trimming at V came to 6 bases and at J to 2 bases, leaving 5 bases not matched to a gene. CDR3 size: 14 residues.

The rearrangement uses TRBV2 and TRBJ1-1; D is unresolved. CDR3 length: 15 residues. CDR1 SNHLY and CDR2 FYNNEI come from the germline V gene. V gave up 4 bases and J gave up 0 bases, with 12 bases separating them. In DNA form, the CDR3 reads TGTGCCAGCAGTGGACCCGAGGCTATGAACACTGAAGCTTTCTTT. It specifies CASSGPEAMNTEAFF.

The chain has TRBV10-3 and TRBJ2-5, with TRBD2 matching 13 bases. With 6 bases clipped from V and 4 bases from J, the junction kept 8 bases outside the gene matches. Germline V gene data show CDR1 as ENHRY and CDR2 as SYGVKD. The CDR3 consists of 16 residues. Here the CDR3 reads CAISPTSGGIGETQYF. CDR3 nucleotide sequence: TGTGCCATCAGCCCGACTAGCGGGGGGATAGGAGAGACCCAGTACTTC.

V gene TRBV10-3 combines with J gene TRBJ1-1; the D gene is possibly TRBD1 (5 bases). Germline V CDR1 and CDR2: ENHRY, SYGVKD. This CDR3 has 16 amino acids. Trimming removed 4 bases from V and 6 bases from J, with 21 bases in between. CDR3: CAISGVTSGGVPEAFF. DNA of the CDR3: TGTGCCATCAGTGGTGTCACTAGCGGGGGAGTCCCTGAAGCTTTCTTT.

This chain links TRBV28 with TRBJ2-7, with 11 bases aligning to TRBD2. With V trimmed by 5 bases and J by 6 bases, 3 bases remained unmatched. In germline, CDR1 is MDHEN, CDR2 SYDVKM. The CDR3 is 13 amino acids. CDR3 DNA sequence: TGTGCCAGCAGTCTAGGGACTAGCGGCGAGCAGTACTTC. This gives the protein CASSLGTSGEQYF.

This chain links TRBV11-2 with TRBJ2-2; possibly TRBD1 for D (6 bases). V lost 5 bases and J lost 5, with 15 bases in between. The CDR3 sequence is 15 residues long. Germline V gene sequence: CDR1 SGHAT, CDR2 FQNNGV. The CDR3 DNA follows: TGTGCCAGCAGCCTCCGCAGGGGTGCTACCGGGGAGCTGTTTTTT. Residues: CASSLRRGATGELFF.

V is TRBV6-1 and J is TRBJ1-4; weak D call: TRBD1 (5 bases). The CDR3 is 14 amino acids. V dropped 6 bases and J dropped 7 bases, with 15 bases sitting between them. The germline V gene has CDR1 MNHNS and CDR2 SASEGT. CDR3 sequence reads: CASRNQVQGEKLFF. DNA for the CDR3: TGTGCCAGCAGGAATCAGGTTCAGGGTGAAAAACTGTTTTTT.

The CDR3: CASSLGGQDNEQFF. The CDR3 coding sequence is TGCGCCAGCAGCTTGGGGGGACAGGACAATGAGCAGTTCTTC. The V gene is TRBV5-1, the J gene TRBJ2-1, with TRBD1 matching over 8 bases. CDR3 length: 14 amino acids. V shed 0 bases, J shed 5 bases, and the junction held 1 base outside the gene matches. CDR1 is SGHRS, CDR2 YFSETQ, per germline.

The chain combines TRBV5-8 with TRBJ2-1; D remains ambiguous. Germline CDR1 and CDR2: SGHTS and YDEGEE. V was shortened by 0 bases and J by 2 bases, with 6 bases between the two germline ends. This CDR3 has 14 amino acids. In DNA form, the CDR3 reads TGTGCCAGCAGCTTGGATCCGGCCTACAATGAGCAGTTCTTC. Encoded protein: CASSLDPAYNEQFF.

The rearrangement uses TRBV5-1 and TRBJ1-4; possible D gene TRBD1, 6 bases. The CDR3 totals 14 residues. In germline, CDR1 is SGHRS, CDR2 YFSETQ. V lost 3 bases and J 8 bases, leaving 14 bases between the germline ends. The CDR3 protein is CASSSREGGEKLFF. CDR3 DNA: TGCGCCAGCAGCTCGCGAGAGGGGGGGGAAAAACTGTTTTTT. The full variable domain, completed using reference TRBV5-1 and TRBJ1-4, is KAGVTQTPRYLIKTRGQQVTLSCSPISGHRSVSWYQQTPGQGLQFLFEYFSETQRNKGNFPGRFSGRQFSNSRSEMNVSTLELGDSALYLCASSSREGGEKLFFGSGTQLSVL.

This chain connects TRBV25-1 to TRBJ2-3; 7 nucleotides line up with TRBD2. The CDR3 loop spans 16 amino acids. Per germline, CDR1 MGHDK and CDR2 SYGVNS. V trimming: 3 bases; J trimming: 10 bases; junction bases outside the gene matches: 16. As DNA, the CDR3 is TGTGCCAGCAGTGATCCGCCCGGGGGGACCGCCGGGGCGCAGTATTTT. It yields the protein CASSDPPGGTAGAQYF.

The chain links TRBV5-6 to TRBJ2-5; 8 bases align to TRBD1. V gave up 1 base and J gave up 7 bases; unmatched junction bases: 12. This CDR3 comprises 16 residues. CDR1 is SGHDT, CDR2 YYEEEE, per germline. The CDR3 nucleotides read TGTGCCAGCAGCTTGATTCTGGGACAGGCTTTAGGGACCCAGTACTTC. Its translation: CASSLILGQALGTQYF.

J is TRBJ2-7 and V is TRBV27, with TRBD1 matching 7 bases. The CDR3 sequence is 12 residues long. J gave up 6 bases and V 7 bases, and 6 bases lay outside the gene matches. Germline CDR1 MNHEY, CDR2 SMNVEV (reference sequence). This CDR3 reads CASKFYRGEQYF. The CDR3, as DNA: TGTGCCAGCAAATTCTACAGGGGCGAGCAGTACTTC.

This chain uses TRBV9 with TRBJ1-5; the match to TRBD1 covers 9 bases. V gave up 4 bases and J gave up 3 bases; unmatched junction bases: 5. This CDR3 region has 15 residues. CDR1 is SGDLS, CDR2 YYNGEE, per germline. The CDR3 region is CASSWGTGINQPQHF. The CDR3 DNA reads as TGTGCCAGCAGCTGGGGGACAGGGATCAATCAGCCCCAGCATTTT.

The chain recombines TRBV7-2 with TRBJ2-1; 9 nucleotides align to TRBD1. Germline V lookup: CDR1 SGHTA, CDR2 FQGNSA. With 4 bases clipped from V and 9 bases from J, the junction kept 7 bases outside the gene matches. The CDR3 is made up of 14 amino acids. This CDR3 reads CASSWPGQGSEQFF. The CDR3 DNA reads as TGTGCCAGCAGCTGGCCGGGACAGGGTAGTGAGCAGTTCTTC.

The gene calls are TRBV23-1 and TRBJ2-7; maybe TRBD1 (5 bases). Being an ORF, TRBV23-1 has a function that is uncertain. Trimming removed 0 bases from V and 3 bases from J, with 12 bases in between. This CDR3 has 15 residues. This CDR3 reads CASSQSGPFFYEQYF. The CDR3 DNA reads TGCGCCAGCAGTCAATCGGGGCCCTTCTTCTACGAGCAGTACTTC.

V usage is TRBV10-2 and J usage is TRBJ2-7; 7 bases are shared with TRBD2. V trimming: 11 bases; J trimming: 2 bases; junction bases outside the gene matches: 9. Germline lookup yields CDR1 WSHSY and CDR2 SAAADI. This CDR3 is built from 13 residues. CDR3 amino acids: CAPRGLPAYEQYF. CDR3 nucleotides: TGCGCCCCCCGGGGACTACCCGCCTACGAGCAGTACTTC.

The chain is built from TRBV7-7 and TRBJ2-1; TRBD2 matches at 8 bases. The CDR3 spans 15 residues. Trimming cost V 1 base and J 5 bases; bases outside gene matches: 4. CDR1 is SSHAT, CDR2 FNYEAQ, per germline (reference sequence). CDR3 in DNA: TGTGCCAGCAGCTTAGTAGCGGGGAACGACAATGAGCAGTTCTTC. Protein product: CASSLVAGNDNEQFF.